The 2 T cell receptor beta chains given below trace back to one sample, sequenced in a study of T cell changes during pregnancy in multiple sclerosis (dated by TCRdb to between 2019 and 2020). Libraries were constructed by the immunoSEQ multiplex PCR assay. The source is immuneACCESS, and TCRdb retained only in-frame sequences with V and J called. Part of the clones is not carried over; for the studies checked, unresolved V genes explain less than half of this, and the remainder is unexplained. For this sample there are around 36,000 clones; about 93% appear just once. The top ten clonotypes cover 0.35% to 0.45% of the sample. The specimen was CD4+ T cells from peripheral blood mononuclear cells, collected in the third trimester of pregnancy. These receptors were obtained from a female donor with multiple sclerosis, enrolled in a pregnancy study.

The CDR3 DNA follows: TGTGCCAGTAGTATTGTGACGGGTACCGCCGGGGAGCTGTTTTTT. Its translation is CASSIVTGTAGELFF. The chain links TRBV19 to TRBJ2-2; D unresolved. Trimming took 3 bases from V and 6 from J, leaving 14 bases between them. From germline, CDR1 is LNHDA and CDR2 SQIVND (reference sequence). This CDR3 has 15 amino acids. The full variable domain, its missing parts supplied by reference TRBV19 and TRBJ2-2, is DGGITQSPKYLFRKEGQNVTLSCEQNLNHDAMYWYRQDPGQGLRLIYYSQIVNDFQKGDIAEGYSVSREKKESFPLTVTSAQKNPTAFYLCASSIVTGTAGELFFGEGSRLTVL.

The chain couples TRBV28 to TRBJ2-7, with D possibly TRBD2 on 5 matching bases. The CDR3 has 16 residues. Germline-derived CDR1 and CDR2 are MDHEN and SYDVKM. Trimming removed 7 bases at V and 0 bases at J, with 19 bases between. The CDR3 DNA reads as TGTGCCAGCATTCCCCCCCCCGGGGTTAACTCCTACGAGCAGTACTTC. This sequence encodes CASIPPPGVNSYEQYF.